This T cell receptor beta chain is drawn from a study of T cell changes during pregnancy in multiple sclerosis. Using immunoSEQ multiplex PCR, the repertoire was profiled, and TCRdb retains in-frame clones only, with some absent. This sample yields around 59,000 clones, of which around 90% are seen a single time; 0.76% belongs to the top ten. Germline CDR1 and CDR2: KGHSH and LQKENI. The CDR3 has 15 amino acids. The V end was cut by 1 base, the J end by 1 base, with 10 bases between. This clonotype was obtained from a female donor with multiple sclerosis, enrolled in a pregnancy study. This chain uses TRBV18 with TRBJ1-1; no definite D call. Sequenced material: CD4+ T cells from peripheral blood mononuclear cells, taken in the first trimester of pregnancy. DNA of the CDR3: TGTGCCAGCTCACCACGTTCAGTGCAGAACACTGAAGCTTTCTTT. Encoded protein: CASSPRSVQNTEAFF.